The TCR beta chain under discussion was sequenced for a study of blood T cell repertoires in COVID-19. How the authors handled the data: Cell counts per sample came from amplifying reference gene primers. Measured with immunoSEQ multiplex PCR; TCRdb has only the in-frame clones, and not every one. From that table come the V and J calls and clone size; the DNA was used to work out D and trimming. The sample lists roughly 100,000 clones, nearly 90% seen once, with 2.5% to 3.5% in the top ten. Germline V gene lookup returns CDR1 LGHDT and CDR2 YNNKEL (reference sequence). The CDR3 totals 16 residues. Germline trimming cut 1 base from V and 5 bases from J; bases unmatched to any gene: 8.

Sequenced input: peripheral blood. This receptor was identified in a man aged 50-60 years in a cohort sampled during active COVID-19. The J gene is TRBJ1-5, the V gene TRBV3-1 (or the pseudogene TRBV3-2); TRBD1 agrees at 7 bases. This CDR3 reads CASSQVEGAPHQPQHF. Here the CDR3 DNA reads TGTGCCAGCAGCCAAGTGGAGGGGGCGCCGCATCAGCCCCAGCATTTT.